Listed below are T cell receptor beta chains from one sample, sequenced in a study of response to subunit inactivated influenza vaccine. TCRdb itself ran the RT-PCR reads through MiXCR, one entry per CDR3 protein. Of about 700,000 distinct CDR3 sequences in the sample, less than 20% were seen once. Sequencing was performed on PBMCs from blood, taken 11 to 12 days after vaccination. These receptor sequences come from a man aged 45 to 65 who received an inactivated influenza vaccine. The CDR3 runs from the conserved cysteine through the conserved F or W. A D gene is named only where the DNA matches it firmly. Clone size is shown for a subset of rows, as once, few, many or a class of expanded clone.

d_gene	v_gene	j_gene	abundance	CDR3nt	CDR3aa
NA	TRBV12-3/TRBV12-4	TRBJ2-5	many	TGTGCCAGCAGTTTCCTAGAGACCCAGTACTTC	CASSFLETQYF
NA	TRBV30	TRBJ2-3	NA	TGTGCCTGGAGTACCAACTTCAATACGCAGTATTTT	CAWSTNFNTQYF
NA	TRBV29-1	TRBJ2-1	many	TGCAGCGTGTCGGGACGCATACTTGACAATGAGCAGTTCTTC	CSVSGRILDNEQFF
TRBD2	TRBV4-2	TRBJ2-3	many	TGTGCCAGCAACAGCGGGAGTTGGGCAGATACGCAGTATTTT	CASNSGSWADTQYF
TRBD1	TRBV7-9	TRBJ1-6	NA	TGTGCCAGCAGCCCAGGACAGGCGTCCTATAATTCACCCCTCCACTTT	CASSPGQASYNSPLHF
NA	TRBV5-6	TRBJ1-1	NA	TGTGCCAGCAGCTTACCAACCCGAGCCGGTGAAGCTTTCTTT	CASSLPTRAGEAFF
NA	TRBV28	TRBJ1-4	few	TGTGCCAGCGGTTACTCAGCAACTAATGAAAAACTGTTTTTT	CASGYSATNEKLFF
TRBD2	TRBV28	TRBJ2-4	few	TGTGCCAGCAGGGGGGGGACTAGCTTGGGCATTCAGTACTTC	CASRGGTSLGIQYF
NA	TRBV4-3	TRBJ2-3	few	TGCGCCAGCAGCCAAGATAGACGGGACACAGATACGCAGTATTTT	CASSQDRRDTDTQYF
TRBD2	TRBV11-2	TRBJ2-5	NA	TGTGCCAGCAGCTTAGTACTAGCGGGAGTCGGAGAGACCCAGTACTTC	CASSLVLAGVGETQYF
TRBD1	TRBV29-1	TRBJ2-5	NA	TGCAGCGGCACAGGGGACACTGCCCAGTACTTC	CSGTGDTAQYF
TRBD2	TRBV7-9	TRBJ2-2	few	TGTGCCAGCAGCCGATCGGTAGCGGGGGGCCTGACCGGGGAGCTGTTTTTT	CASSRSVAGGLTGELFF
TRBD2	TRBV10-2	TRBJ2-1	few	TGCGCCAGCAGGGGCCTAGCGGGGGGGCCGATTGAGCAGTTCTTC	CASRGLAGGPIEQFF
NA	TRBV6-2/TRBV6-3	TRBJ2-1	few	TGTGCCAGCAGTTATCTATTGGGGGCACCCTACAATGAGCAGTTCTTC	CASSYLLGAPYNEQFF
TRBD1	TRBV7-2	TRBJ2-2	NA	TGTGCCAGCAGACGGACAGGGGGCGCCGCCGGGGAGCTGTTTTTT	CASRRTGGAAGELFF
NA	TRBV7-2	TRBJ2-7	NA	TGTGCCAGCAGCCCTCAATCTGGGGGGTACGAGCAGTACTTC	CASSPQSGGYEQYF
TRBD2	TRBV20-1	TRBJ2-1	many	TGCAGTGCTAGAGGGCTGCGGGAGCCCGGGGATGAGCAGTTCTTC	CSARGLREPGDEQFF
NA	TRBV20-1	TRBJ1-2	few	TGCAGTGACAGACGGACTAACTATGGCTACACCTTC	CSDRRTNYGYTF
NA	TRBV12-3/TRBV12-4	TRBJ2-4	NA	TGTGCCAGCAGTTTAGTTCCGGGATGGGACCCGGGGGACAGAGACAGCTTAGCCAAAAACATTCAGTACTTC	CASSLVPGWDPGDRDSLAKNIQYF
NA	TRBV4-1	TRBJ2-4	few	TGCGCCAGCAGCCAAGACCACCAGGCGACCCTAGCCAAAAACATTCAGTACTTC	CASSQDHQATLAKNIQYF
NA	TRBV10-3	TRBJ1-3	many	TGTGCCATCAGTGAGTCGCGGGCAGGGCCAACCAACTCTGGAAACACCATATATTTT	CAISESRAGPTNSGNTIYF
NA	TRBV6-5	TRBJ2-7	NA	TGTGCCAGCAGTTACCCAGGACAAAGATACGAGCAGTACTTC	CASSYPGQRYEQYF
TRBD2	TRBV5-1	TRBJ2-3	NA	TGCGCCAGCAGCTTGCCTAGCGGGAGCCCAGATACGCAGTATTTT	CASSLPSGSPDTQYF
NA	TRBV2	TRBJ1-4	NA	TGTGCCAGCAGTGTTGAAAAACTGTTTTTT	CASSVEKLFF
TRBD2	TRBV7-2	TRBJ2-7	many	TGTGCCAGCAGCTTAGACGGGAGGGGGGGCGAGCAGTACTTC	CASSLDGRGGEQYF
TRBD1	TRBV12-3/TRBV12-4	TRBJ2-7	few	TGTGCCAGTACAAAACAGGGGATCGAGCAGTACTTC	CASTKQGIEQYF
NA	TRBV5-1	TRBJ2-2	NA	TGCGCCAGCAGCTTGGGCGACACGGCCACGAACACCGGGGAGCTGTTTTTT	CASSLGDTATNTGELFF
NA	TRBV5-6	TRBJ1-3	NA	TGTGCCAGCAGCTTTCGGGCCATTGGAAGGTATTTT	CASSFRAIGRYF
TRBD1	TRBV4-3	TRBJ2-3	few	TGCGCCAGCAGCCAAGTCTTGTCGCAGGGGGCAGATACGCAGTATTTT	CASSQVLSQGADTQYF
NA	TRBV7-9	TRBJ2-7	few	TGTGCCAGCAGCTTGGCTGGTGCTGGTTCCTACGAGCAGTACTTC	CASSLAGAGSYEQYF
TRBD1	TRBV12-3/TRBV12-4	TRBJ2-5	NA	TGTGCCAGCAATAGGGACAGAGAGACCCAGTACTTC	CASNRDRETQYF
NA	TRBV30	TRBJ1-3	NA	TGTGCCTGGAGTGTAACCGGAAACACCATATATTTT	CAWSVTGNTIYF
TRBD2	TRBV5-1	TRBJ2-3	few	TGCGCCAGCAGCACTGGACTAGCGGGGTTTTTCACAGATACGCAGTATTTT	CASSTGLAGFFTDTQYF
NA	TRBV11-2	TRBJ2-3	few	TGTGCCAGCAGCTTAGATCTTAATTCAGATACGCAGTATTTT	CASSLDLNSDTQYF
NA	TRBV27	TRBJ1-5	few	TGTGCCAGCAAAAAAAGGGGAGTCGGGGATCAGCCCCAGCATTTT	CASKKRGVGDQPQHF
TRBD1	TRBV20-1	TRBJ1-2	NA	TGCAGTGCTAGAGAAAAGACAGGGCCTGGCTACACCTTC	CSAREKTGPGYTF
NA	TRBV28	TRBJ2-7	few	TGTGCCAGCAGCCATTTAAAGGGGGCCTACGAGCAGTACTTC	CASSHLKGAYEQYF
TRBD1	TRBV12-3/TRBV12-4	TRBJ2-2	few	TGTGCCAGCGGCCCCAGGGGGCACGGGGAGCTGTTTTTT	CASGPRGHGELFF
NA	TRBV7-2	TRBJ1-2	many	TGTGCCAGCAGCCCTAGTTCGGACTATGGCTACACCTTC	CASSPSSDYGYTF
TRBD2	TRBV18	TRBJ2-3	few	TGTGCCAGCTCACCAATTCAGTTTACTGCTAGCGGTGCAGATACGCAGTATTTT	CASSPIQFTASGADTQYF
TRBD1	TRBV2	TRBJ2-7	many	TGTGCCAGTATGGACAGGGGGCGTTTTGGCTACGAGCAGTACTTC	CASMDRGRFGYEQYF
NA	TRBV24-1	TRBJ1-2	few	TGTGCCACCAGTAGGGACGGAGTTAATGGCTACACCTTC	CATSRDGVNGYTF
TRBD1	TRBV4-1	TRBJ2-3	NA	TGCGCCAGCAGCCAATGGGGACAGGGTTTCGATACGCAGTATTTT	CASSQWGQGFDTQYF
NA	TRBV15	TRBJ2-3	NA	TGTGCCACCAGGAGACCCCCAACAGATACGCAGTATTTT	CATRRPPTDTQYF
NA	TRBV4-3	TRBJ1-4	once	TGCGCCAGCAGCCAAGGGACAGTGCGAGAAAAACTGTTTTTT	CASSQGTVREKLFF
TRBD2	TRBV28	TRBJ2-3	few	TGTGCCAGCAGTTTTCTCCTAGCGGGAGCGGGGGCCACAGATACGCAGTATTTT	CASSFLLAGAGATDTQYF
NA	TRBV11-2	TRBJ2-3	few	TGTGCCAGCAGCTTCGGGACTCTACGCACAGATACGCAGTATTTT	CASSFGTLRTDTQYF
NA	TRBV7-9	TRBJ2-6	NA	TGTGCCAGCAGCGCCGTACAGCGCTCTGGGGCCAACGTCCTGACTTTC	CASSAVQRSGANVLTF
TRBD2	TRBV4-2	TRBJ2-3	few	TGTGCCAGCAGCCAGCAGATTAGCGGGGGAGCAGATACGCAGTATTTT	CASSQQISGGADTQYF
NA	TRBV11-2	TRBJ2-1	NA	TGTGCCAGCAGCTCCAGGGTGACCGCCTACAATGAGCAGTTCTTC	CASSSRVTAYNEQFF
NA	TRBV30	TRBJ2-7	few	TGTGCCTGGAGAGGTGACGGTTACGAGCAGTACTTC	CAWRGDGYEQYF
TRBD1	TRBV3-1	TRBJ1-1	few	TGTGCCAGCAACGACAGGGGGCGGATGGCTGAAGCTTTCTTT	CASNDRGRMAEAFF
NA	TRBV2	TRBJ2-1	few	TGTGCCAGCAGTGAAGGGAGGACACCCTACAATGAGCAGTTCTTC	CASSEGRTPYNEQFF
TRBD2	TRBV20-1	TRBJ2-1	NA	TGCAGTGCCCGCCCACTAGCGGCCAACAATGAGCAGTTCTTC	CSARPLAANNEQFF
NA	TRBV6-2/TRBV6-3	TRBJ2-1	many	TGTGCCAGCAGTTCACTGGGTTTTGAGCAGTTCTTC	CASSSLGFEQFF
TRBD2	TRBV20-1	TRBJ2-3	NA	TGCAGTGCTAGAGATGGGCGGGAGTGGCACGATGGTACGCAGTATTTT	CSARDGREWHDGTQYF
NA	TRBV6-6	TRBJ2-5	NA	TGTGCCAGCAGTACCCAGTACCAAGAGACCCAGTACTTC	CASSTQYQETQYF